One and the same sample provided the 30 T cell receptor beta chains below, sequenced in a study of response to subunit inactivated influenza vaccine. Via MiXCR, TCRdb re-called the RT-PCR reads, giving one row per CDR3 protein. The sample lists about half a million distinct CDR3 sequences, around 9.9% occurring once. This specimen consisted of PBMCs from blood, obtained roughly 48 days after vaccination. These TCRs come from a man aged 50-60 years who received an inactivated influenza vaccine.

In this sample, this clonotype turned up many times. For the CDR3, the DNA is TGTGCCAGCAGTCGAGCCCTGGGTGAAGCTTTCTTT. Translating gives CASSRALGEAFF. The chain employs TRBV12-3 or TRBV12-4 and TRBJ1-1; D is undetermined. Trimming removed 5 bases at V and 7 bases at J, with 11 bases between. This CDR3 contains 12 residues.

This clonotype was observed many times. The rearrangement links TRBV12-3 or TRBV12-4 to TRBJ2-3, with TRBD2 matching over 11 bases. Unmatched junction bases numbered 6, after V lost 6 bases and J lost 10 bases. The CDR3 runs 13 residues. The CDR3: CASRAGLAESQYF. CDR3 DNA: TGTGCCAGCAGGGCGGGACTAGCGGAGTCGCAGTATTTT.

This clonotype has at least ten counts. The chain couples TRBV12-3 or TRBV12-4 to TRBJ2-7; D ambiguous. The V gene lost 6 bases and the J gene lost 1 base, with 13 bases spanning the gap. The CDR3 consists of 14 residues. CDR3 nucleotide sequence: TGTGCCAGCAGCCCCTCCGGTGGTTCCTACGAGCAGTACTTC. Protein product: CASSPSGGSYEQYF.

The V call is TRBV6-5, the J call TRBJ2-3, with TRBD2 matching over 13 bases. This CDR3 has 18 amino acids. From germline, CDR1 is MNHEY and CDR2 SVGAGI. The J segment lost 2 bases and the V segment lost 0 bases, leaving 5 bases of the junction unmatched. CDR3 residues: CASSYSSTSGGPTDTQYF. As DNA, the CDR3 is TGTGCCAGCAGTTACTCTTCGACTAGCGGGGGGCCCACAGATACGCAGTATTTT.

The chain carries TRBV9 and TRBJ2-1; no clear D. The V gene's germline CDR1 is SGDLS and CDR2 YYNGEE. V shed 0 bases and J shed 9 bases, with 16 bases lying between them. This CDR3 is 15 amino acids long. The CDR3 bases are TGTGCCAGCAGCGTAGACGGTTCAATTCTCTTTGAGCAGTTCTTC. This translates into CASSVDGSILFEQFF.

This clonotype was detected ten times or more. The chain couples TRBV7-8 to TRBJ2-2; D may match TRBD1 or TRBD2 (5 bases each). This CDR3 is 14 amino acids long. Germline CDR1 is SGHVS and CDR2 is FQNEAQ. Deletions cut 0 bases from V and 6 bases from J, with 8 bases between. The CDR3 DNA reads as TGTGCCAGCAGCTTAGCGCTGGGGGCCGGGGAGCTGTTTTTT. This sequence encodes CASSLALGAGELFF.

This clonotype was picked up a small number of times. The chain is built from TRBV19 and TRBJ2-3, with D possibly matching TRBD1 (6 bases). V was shortened by 10 bases and J by 2 bases, with 13 bases between the two germline ends. Germline-derived CDR1 and CDR2 are LNHDA and SQIVND (reference sequence). The CDR3 spans 13 residues. The CDR3 protein is CANQTGHTDTQYF. The CDR3 DNA sequence: TGTGCCAACCAGACAGGACACACAGATACGCAGTATTTT. The full variable domain, completed using reference TRBV19 and TRBJ2-3, is DGGITQSPKYLFRKEGQNVTLSCEQNLNHDAMYWYRQDPGQGLRLIYYSQIVNDFQKGDIAEGYSVSREKKESFPLTVTSAQKNPTAFYLCANQTGHTDTQYFGPGTRLTVL.

This clonotype has more than one count but fewer than ten. The chain couples TRBV27 to TRBJ2-1; 8 bases are shared with TRBD2. CDR1 is MNHEY, CDR2 SMNVEV, per germline (reference sequence). This CDR3 has 16 residues. Trimming cost V 5 bases and J 5 bases; bases outside gene matches: 11. CDR3 sequence reads: CASSILGTRGDNEQFF. Written as DNA, the CDR3 is TGTGCCAGCAGTATCCTCGGGACTAGGGGGGACAATGAGCAGTTCTTC.

This clonotype has a count of ten or more. The CDR3 DNA is TGTGCCAGCAGTTTATTCGAAGGGAGTGACACTGAAGCTTTCTTT. Residues: CASSLFEGSDTEAFF. The J gene is TRBJ1-1, the V gene TRBV12-3 or TRBV12-4; no clear D. This CDR3 has 15 residues. The germline V and J ends were trimmed by 2 bases and 3 bases, with 13 bases remaining between them.

This clonotype was seen only a few times. V and J are TRBV12-3 or TRBV12-4 and TRBJ2-5; a possible D gene is TRBD1 (5 bases). Trimming removed 4 bases from V and 2 bases from J, with 14 bases in between. The length of the CDR3 is 15 residues. The CDR3 DNA is TGTGCCAGCAGTTCAGGGTTTCCCACACAAGAGACCCAGTACTTC. This encodes CASSSGFPTQETQYF.

The chain combines TRBV7-2 with TRBJ2-7; D unresolved. The CDR3 is 13 residues long. The V gene's germline CDR1 is SGHTA and CDR2 FQGNSA. V lost 2 bases and J lost 2, with 7 bases in between. CDR3 nucleotide sequence: TGTGCCAGCAGCTTAAGCAGGCCCTACGAGCAGTACTTC. It yields the protein CASSLSRPYEQYF.

This sequence joins TRBV12-5 and TRBJ1-1; 9 nucleotides match TRBD1. Trimming at V came to 7 bases and at J to 7 bases, leaving 19 bases not matched to a gene. The CDR3 totals 17 residues. The germline V gene encodes CDR1 LGHNT and CDR2 FRNRAP. As DNA, the CDR3 is TGTGCTAGTGCTCTCTTCTATATCGCGGGGACAGGGTATGAAGCTTTCTTT. As protein: CASALFYIAGTGYEAFF.

This clonotype was found a few times. The chain carries TRBV10-1 and TRBJ2-7; D is unresolved. The CDR3 covers 13 residues. CDR1 is WNHNN, CDR2 SYGVQD, per germline (reference sequence). The V and J ends lost 10 bases and 1 base respectively, with 14 bases between them. The CDR3 nucleotides are TGCGCCATTAGCTCTAGGGTTTCCTACGAGCAGTACTTC. Amino acid sequence: CAISSRVSYEQYF.

Only a few counts were recorded for this clonotype. V is TRBV4-3 and J is TRBJ1-6; D gene uncertain. Germline loops: CDR1 LGHNA, CDR2 YSLEER. Trimming stripped 1 base from V and 10 bases from J, with 8 bases between. The CDR3 is 13 amino acids. The DNA of the CDR3 is TGCGCCAGCAGCCAAGGGGGTGACTCACCCCTCCACTTT. It encodes CASSQGGDSPLHF.

V is TRBV9 and J is TRBJ2-7; D is unclear. V was trimmed by 0 bases and J by 3 bases, leaving 13 bases between them. The CDR3 consists of 15 residues. Per the germline V gene, CDR1 is SGDLS and CDR2 is YYNGEE. CDR3 DNA sequence: TGTGCCAGCAGCGTAGGATGGGAACACATCTACGAGCAGTACTTC. Its protein product is CASSVGWEHIYEQYF.

This clonotype occurred a few times. V gene TRBV7-2 combines with J gene TRBJ2-5; D unresolved. V lost 2 bases and J 2 bases, leaving 12 bases between the germline ends. This CDR3 is 15 amino acids long. Germline V gene lookup returns CDR1 SGHTA and CDR2 FQGNSA. This CDR3 is CASSLQVYQQETQYF. The CDR3 DNA reads as TGTGCCAGCAGCTTACAAGTCTACCAACAAGAGACCCAGTACTTC. Based on the CDR3 plus reference TRBV7-2 and TRBJ2-5, the full variable domain is GAGVSQSPSNKVTEKGKDVELRCDPISGHTALYWYRQSLGQGLEFLIYFQGNSAPDKSGLPSDRFSAERTGGSVSTLTIQRTQQEDSAVYLCASSLQVYQQETQYFGPGTRLLVL.

The chain carries TRBV6-1 and TRBJ2-1, with D possibly matching TRBD2 (5 bases). The V and J ends lost 7 bases and 7 bases respectively, with 20 bases between them. The CDR3 totals 15 residues. Germline loops: CDR1 MNHNS, CDR2 SASEGT. CDR3 residues: CASTHEGLLLNEQFF. DNA of the CDR3: TGTGCCAGCACCCACGAGGGCCTTTTGTTGAATGAGCAGTTCTTC.

This clonotype was seen many times. The V call is TRBV10-3, the J call TRBJ1-1; D uncertain. The germline V gene has CDR1 ENHRY and CDR2 SYGVKD. The V and J ends lost 1 base and 5 bases respectively, with 8 bases between them. The CDR3 has 13 amino acids. The CDR3 DNA is TGTGCCATCAGTGAGTTCAAGGAAACTGAAGCTTTCTTT. It yields the protein CAISEFKETEAFF.

The sample holds many counts of this clonotype. This rearrangement joins TRBV20-1 to TRBJ2-1; TRBD2 matches at 7 bases. CDR1 and CDR2 (germline): DFQATT, SNEGSKA (reference sequence). J gave up 4 bases and V 6 bases, and 3 bases lay outside the gene matches. The CDR3 spans 12 residues. Here the CDR3 DNA reads TGCAGTGCAAAGCGGGGATACAATGAGCAGTTCTTC. Its protein is CSAKRGYNEQFF.

The gene calls are TRBV4-1 and TRBJ2-2; 7 bases map to TRBD1. CDR3 length: 19 residues. Losses at the gene ends were 4 bases for V and 2 bases for J; bases not matched to a gene: 16. Germline V CDR1 and CDR2: MGHRA, YSYEKL. Here the CDR3 reads CASSPTGQKMTTNTGELFF. CDR3 DNA: TGCGCCAGCAGCCCTACGGGACAGAAGATGACAACCAACACCGGGGAGCTGTTTTTT.

At least ten counts were recorded for this clonotype. The V and J genes are TRBV7-9 and TRBJ2-3, with D perhaps TRBD2 (7 bases). V lost 5 bases, J lost 4 bases, and 19 bases lay in between. CDR1 is SEHNR and CDR2 is FQNEAQ in the germline V gene (reference sequence). The CDR3 length is 16 residues. Here the CDR3 reads CASSREGGLLADTQYF. The CDR3 DNA is TGTGCCAGCAGCAGAGAGGGGGGACTACTGGCAGATACGCAGTATTTT.

This clonotype was detected many times. The chain uses TRBV20-1 and TRBJ2-5, with unresolved D. The CDR3 contains 10 residues. V shed 5 bases and J shed 3 bases, with 4 bases lying between them. Germline lookup yields CDR1 DFQATT and CDR2 SNEGSKA (reference sequence). CDR3 nucleotide sequence: TGCAGTGCTTCTAAAGAGACCCAGTACTTC. Encoded protein: CSASKETQYF.

This clonotype was observed a few times. The V gene is TRBV20-1, the J gene TRBJ2-2, with 9 bases lining up with TRBD2. This CDR3 is 16 amino acids long. CDR1 and CDR2 from the germline V gene are DFQATT and SNEGSKA (reference sequence). CDR3 residues: CAAESLAGPNTGELFF. DNA of the CDR3: TGCGCCGCCGAAAGCCTAGCGGGACCGAACACCGGGGAGCTGTTTTTT.

The chain couples TRBV5-1 to TRBJ2-5, with 9 nucleotides matching TRBD2. Trimming took 4 bases from V and 5 from J; bases not matched to a gene: 9. Germline V gene sequence: CDR1 SGHRS, CDR2 YFSETQ. The CDR3 is 15 residues long. The chain's CDR3 is CASSLYSTSGETQYF. For the CDR3, the DNA is TGCGCCAGCAGCCTATACTCCACTAGCGGGGAGACCCAGTACTTC.

Points on this clonotype: An end of the junction does not agree with germline; a read error may underlie this. J is TRBJ2-1 and V is TRBV18, with TRBD1 identical over 7 bases. The CDR3 contains 15 residues. Germline V CDR1 and CDR2: KGHSH, LQKENI. CDR3 nucleotides: TGTGCCAGCTCACCCAGACAGGGCTCCCACAATGAGCAGTTCTTC. Translation: CASSPRQGSHNEQFF. The full variable domain, its missing parts supplied by reference TRBV18 and TRBJ2-1, is NAGVMQNPRHLVRRRGQEARLRCSPMKGHSHVYWYRQLPEEGLKFMVYLQKENIIDESGMPKERFSAEFPKEGPSILRIQQVVRGDSAAYFCASSPRQGSHNEQFFGPGTRLTVL.

This clonotype was detected only a few times. The CDR3 coding sequence is TGCAGTGCTAGAGACCCGAACTACGCAAGGAGAAGTTACGAGCAGTACTTC. This codes for CSARDPNYARRSYEQYF. This chain links TRBV20-1 with TRBJ2-7; no clear D. Trimming took 0 bases from V and 4 from J, leaving 22 bases between them. This CDR3 comprises 17 residues. From germline, CDR1 is DFQATT and CDR2 SNEGSKA (reference sequence).

This clonotype has a count of ten or more. V and J are TRBV4-2 and TRBJ2-1, with D possibly TRBD1 on 6 matching bases. Trimming removed 5 bases at V and 8 bases at J, with 13 bases between. Germline CDR1 LGHNA, CDR2 YNFKEQ. The CDR3 extends over 13 amino acids. The CDR3 DNA reads TGTGCCAGCAGCAAGGCCCCAGGGGATGAGCAGTTCTTC. This sequence encodes CASSKAPGDEQFF.

This clonotype showed up just a few times. This chain joins TRBV20-1 and TRBJ2-5; 11 bases are shared with TRBD2. Germline V gene lookup returns CDR1 DFQATT and CDR2 SNEGSKA (reference sequence). Germline trimming cut 0 bases from V and 4 bases from J; bases unmatched to any gene: 10. The CDR3 loop spans 17 amino acids. The CDR3 bases are TGCAGTGCTAGAGATTTTACTAGCGGGAGTCTTTCAGAGACCCAGTACTTC. Protein sequence: CSARDFTSGSLSETQYF.

This clonotype was seen more than once but under ten times. V usage is TRBV6-2 or TRBV6-3 and J usage is TRBJ2-7; 8 bases match TRBD2. The CDR3 totals 15 residues. Per germline, CDR1 MNHEY and CDR2 SVGEGT. V lost 1 base and J lost 0; bases outside the gene matches: 2. CDR3: CASSYLAGPSYEQYF. CDR3 in DNA: TGTGCCAGCAGTTACTTAGCGGGGCCCTCCTACGAGCAGTACTTC.

J is TRBJ1-1 and V is TRBV29-1, with D possibly matching TRBD1 (5 bases). V was clipped by 4 bases and J by 6 bases, with 18 bases between them. CDR3 length: 14 residues. The V gene's germline CDR1 is SQVTM and CDR2 ANQGSEA. In DNA, the CDR3 is TGCAGCGTTGGAGTCGGGGGGAGAGGTTCTGAAGCTTTCTTT. It yields the protein CSVGVGGRGSEAFF.